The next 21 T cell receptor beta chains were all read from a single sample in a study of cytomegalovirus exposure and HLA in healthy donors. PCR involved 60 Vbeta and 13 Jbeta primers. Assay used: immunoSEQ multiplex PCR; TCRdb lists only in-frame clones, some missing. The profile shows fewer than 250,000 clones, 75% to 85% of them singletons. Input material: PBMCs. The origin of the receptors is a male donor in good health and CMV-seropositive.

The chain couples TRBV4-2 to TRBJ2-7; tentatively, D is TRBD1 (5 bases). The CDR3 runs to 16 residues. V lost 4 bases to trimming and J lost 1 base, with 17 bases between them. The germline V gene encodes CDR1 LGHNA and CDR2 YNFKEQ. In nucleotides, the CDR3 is TGTGCCAGCAGCCCCGGTGGGGCACTAACGTCCTACGAGCAGTACTTC. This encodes CASSPGGALTSYEQYF.

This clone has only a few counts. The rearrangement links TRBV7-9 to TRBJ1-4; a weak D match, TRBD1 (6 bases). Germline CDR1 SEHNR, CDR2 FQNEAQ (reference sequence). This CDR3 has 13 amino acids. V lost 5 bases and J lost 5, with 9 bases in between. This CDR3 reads CASSRGQNEKLFF. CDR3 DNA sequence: TGTGCCAGCAGCCGCGGACAGAATGAAAAACTGTTTTTT.

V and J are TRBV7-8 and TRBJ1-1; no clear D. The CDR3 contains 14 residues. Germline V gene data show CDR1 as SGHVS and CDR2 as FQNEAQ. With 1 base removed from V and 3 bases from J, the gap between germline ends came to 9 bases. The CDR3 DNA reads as TGTGCCAGCAGCTTAGACAGTTCCTACACTGAAGCTTTCTTT. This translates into CASSLDSSYTEAFF.

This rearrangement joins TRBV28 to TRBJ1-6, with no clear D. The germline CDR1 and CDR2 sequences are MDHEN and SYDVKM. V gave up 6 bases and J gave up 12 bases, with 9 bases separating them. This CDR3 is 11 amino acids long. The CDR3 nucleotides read TGTGCCAGCAGAACTATCGGACCCCTCCACTTT. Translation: CASRTIGPLHF.

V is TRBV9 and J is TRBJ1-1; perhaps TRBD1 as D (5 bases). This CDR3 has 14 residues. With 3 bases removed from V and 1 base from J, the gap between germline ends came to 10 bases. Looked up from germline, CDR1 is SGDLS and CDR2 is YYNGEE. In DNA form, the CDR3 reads TGTGCCAGCAGCGCGACAGTGGGGAACACTGAAGCTTTCTTT. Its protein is CASSATVGNTEAFF. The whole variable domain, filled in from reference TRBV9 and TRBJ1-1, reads DSGVTQTPKHLITATGQRVTLRCSPRSGDLSVYWYQQSLDQGLQFLIQYYNGEERAKGNILERFSAQQFPDLHSELNLSSLELGDSALYFCASSATVGNTEAFFGQGTRLTVV.

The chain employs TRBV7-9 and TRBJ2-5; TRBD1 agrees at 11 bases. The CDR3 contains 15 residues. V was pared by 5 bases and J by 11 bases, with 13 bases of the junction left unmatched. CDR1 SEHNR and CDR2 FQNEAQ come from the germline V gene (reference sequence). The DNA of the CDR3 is TGTGCCAGCAGCGTAACCGGGACAGGGGGGGGAGAGCAGTACTTC. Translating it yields CASSVTGTGGGEQYF.

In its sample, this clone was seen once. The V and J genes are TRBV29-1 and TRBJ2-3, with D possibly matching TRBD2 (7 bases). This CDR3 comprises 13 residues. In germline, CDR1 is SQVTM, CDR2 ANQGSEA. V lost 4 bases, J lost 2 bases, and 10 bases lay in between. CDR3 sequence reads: CSVGRGLTDTQYF. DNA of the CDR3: TGCAGCGTTGGGCGGGGGCTCACAGATACGCAGTATTTT.

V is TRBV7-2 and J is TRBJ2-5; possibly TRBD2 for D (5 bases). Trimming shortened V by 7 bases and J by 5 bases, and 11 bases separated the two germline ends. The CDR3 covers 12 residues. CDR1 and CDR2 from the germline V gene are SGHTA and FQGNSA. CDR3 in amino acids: CASTGVRETQYF. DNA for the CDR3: TGTGCCAGCACCGGGGTCCGGGAGACCCAGTACTTC.

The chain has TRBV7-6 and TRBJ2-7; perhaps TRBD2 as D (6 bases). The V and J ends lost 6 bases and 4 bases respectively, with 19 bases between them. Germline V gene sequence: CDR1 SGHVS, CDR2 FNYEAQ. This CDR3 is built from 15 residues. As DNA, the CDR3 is TGTGCCAGCAGTCCCGACGGGACTCCGCCTTACGAGCAGTACTTC. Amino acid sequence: CASSPDGTPPYEQYF.

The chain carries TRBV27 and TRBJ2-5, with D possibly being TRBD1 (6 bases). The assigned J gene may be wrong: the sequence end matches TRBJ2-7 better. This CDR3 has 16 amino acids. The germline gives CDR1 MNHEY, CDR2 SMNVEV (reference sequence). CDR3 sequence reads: CASSLQGHRGSYEQYF. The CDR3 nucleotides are TGTGCCAGCAGTCTCCAGGGACATCGGGGCTCCTACGAGCAGTACTTC.

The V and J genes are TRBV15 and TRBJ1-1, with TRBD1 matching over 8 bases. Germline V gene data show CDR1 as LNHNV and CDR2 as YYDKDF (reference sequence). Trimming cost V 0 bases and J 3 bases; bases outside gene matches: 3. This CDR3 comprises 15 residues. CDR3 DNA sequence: TGTGCCACCAGCAGAGAACAGGGGGATCACACTGAAGCTTTCTTT. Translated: CATSREQGDHTEAFF.

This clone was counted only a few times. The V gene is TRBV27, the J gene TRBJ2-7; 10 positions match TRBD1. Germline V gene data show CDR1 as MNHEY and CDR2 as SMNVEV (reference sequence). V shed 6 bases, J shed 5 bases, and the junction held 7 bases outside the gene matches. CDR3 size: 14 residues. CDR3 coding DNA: TGTGCCAGCAGGGGGCTAGGGACAGGGGACGAGCAGTACTTC. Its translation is CASRGLGTGDEQYF.

The CDR3 DNA follows: TGTGCCACCCGAGGGTCGAACACCGGGGAGCTGTTTTTT. Its translation: CATRGSNTGELFF. The genes are TRBV10-3 and TRBJ2-2; D perhaps matches TRBD2 (5 bases). The CDR3 loop spans 13 amino acids. With 10 bases removed from V and 0 bases from J, the gap between germline ends came to 9 bases. Per germline, CDR1 ENHRY and CDR2 SYGVKD.

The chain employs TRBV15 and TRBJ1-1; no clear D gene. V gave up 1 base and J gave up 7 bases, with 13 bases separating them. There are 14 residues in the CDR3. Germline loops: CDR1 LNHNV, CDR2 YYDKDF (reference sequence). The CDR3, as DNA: TGTGCCACCAGCAGAGGGAGGATTGATGGTGAAGCTTTCTTT. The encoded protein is CATSRGRIDGEAFF.

The DNA for the CDR3 is TGTGCCAGCAGGGACCGACGGAGGGAAGGCTACACCTTC. It yields the protein CASRDRRREGYTF. The rearrangement links TRBV6-1 to TRBJ1-2, with D hard to call. Germline V gene data show CDR1 as MNHNS and CDR2 as SASEGT. V shed 6 bases and J shed 8 bases, with 16 bases lying between them. The CDR3 contains 13 residues.

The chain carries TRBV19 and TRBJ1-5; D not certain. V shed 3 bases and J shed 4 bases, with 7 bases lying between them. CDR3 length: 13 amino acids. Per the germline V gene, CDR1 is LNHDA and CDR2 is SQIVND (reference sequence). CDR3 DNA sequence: TGTGCCAGTAGTATTCAACAGAATCAGCCCCAGCATTTT. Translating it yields CASSIQQNQPQHF.

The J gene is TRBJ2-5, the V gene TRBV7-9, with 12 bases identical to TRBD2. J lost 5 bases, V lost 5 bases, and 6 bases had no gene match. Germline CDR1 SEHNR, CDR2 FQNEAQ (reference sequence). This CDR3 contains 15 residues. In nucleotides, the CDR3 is TGTGCCAGCAGCGCCGGACTAGCGGGGTGGGAGACCCAGTACTTC. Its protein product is CASSAGLAGWETQYF.

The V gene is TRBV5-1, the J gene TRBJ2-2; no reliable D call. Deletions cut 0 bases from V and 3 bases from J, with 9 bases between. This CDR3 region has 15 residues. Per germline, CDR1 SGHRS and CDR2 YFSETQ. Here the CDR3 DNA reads TGCGCCAGCAGCTTGGCCGAGTTGCACACCGGGGAGCTGTTTTTT. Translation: CASSLAELHTGELFF.

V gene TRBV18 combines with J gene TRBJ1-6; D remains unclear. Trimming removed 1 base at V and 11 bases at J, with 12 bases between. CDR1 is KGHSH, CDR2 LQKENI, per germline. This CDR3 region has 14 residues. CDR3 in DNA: TGTGCCAGCTCACCACTCCCGAGAGAGACACCCCTCCACTTT. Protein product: CASSPLPRETPLHF.

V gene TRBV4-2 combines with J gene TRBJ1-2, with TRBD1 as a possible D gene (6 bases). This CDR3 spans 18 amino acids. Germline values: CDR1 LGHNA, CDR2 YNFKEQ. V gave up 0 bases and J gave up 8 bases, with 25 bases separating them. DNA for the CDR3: TGTGCCAGCAGCCAAGATCTCTTTTCCGGACAGATAGCCGGGGGCTACACCTTC. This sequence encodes CASSQDLFSGQIAGGYTF.

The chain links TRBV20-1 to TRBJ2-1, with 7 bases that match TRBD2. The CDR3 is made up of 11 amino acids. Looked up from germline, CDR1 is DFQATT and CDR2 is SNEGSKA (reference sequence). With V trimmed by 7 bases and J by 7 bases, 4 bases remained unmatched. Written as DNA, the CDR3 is TGCAGTGTCGCGCGGGAGAATGAGCAGTTCTTC. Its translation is CSVARENEQFF.